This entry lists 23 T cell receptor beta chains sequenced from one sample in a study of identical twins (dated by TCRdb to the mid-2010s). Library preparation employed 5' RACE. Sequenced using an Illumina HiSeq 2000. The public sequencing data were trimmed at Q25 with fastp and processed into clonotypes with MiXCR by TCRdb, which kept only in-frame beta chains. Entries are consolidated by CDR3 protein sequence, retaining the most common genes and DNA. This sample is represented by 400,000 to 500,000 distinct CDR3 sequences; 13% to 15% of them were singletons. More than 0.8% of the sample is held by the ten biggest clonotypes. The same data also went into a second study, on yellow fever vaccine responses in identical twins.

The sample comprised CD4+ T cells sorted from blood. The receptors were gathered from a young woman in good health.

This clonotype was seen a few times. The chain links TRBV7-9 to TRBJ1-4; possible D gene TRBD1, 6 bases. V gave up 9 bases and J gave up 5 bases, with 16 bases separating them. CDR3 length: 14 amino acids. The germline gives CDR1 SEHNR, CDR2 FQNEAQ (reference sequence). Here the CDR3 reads CASRMDSVNEKLFF. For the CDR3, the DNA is TGTGCCAGTAGGATGGACAGTGTGAATGAAAAACTGTTTTTT.

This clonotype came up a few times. CDR3 loop: CASSLNEGTGELFF. CDR3 DNA: TGTGCCAGCAGCTTAAATGAGGGCACCGGGGAGCTGTTTTTT. J is TRBJ2-2 and V is TRBV9; a possible D gene is TRBD2 (5 bases). V lost 4 bases to trimming and J lost 4 bases, with 11 bases between them. CDR3 length: 14 residues. Germline CDR1 and CDR2: SGDLS and YYNGEE.

This chain's CDR3 is CASGTGTGYHEQYF. CDR3 bases: TGTGCTAGTGGTACGGGGACAGGGTACCACGAGCAGTACTTC. J is TRBJ2-7 and V is TRBV12-5; TRBD1 aligns across 9 bases. Trimming took 5 bases from V and 5 from J; bases not matched to a gene: 7. Germline-derived CDR1 and CDR2 are LGHNT and FRNRAP. This CDR3 comprises 14 residues.

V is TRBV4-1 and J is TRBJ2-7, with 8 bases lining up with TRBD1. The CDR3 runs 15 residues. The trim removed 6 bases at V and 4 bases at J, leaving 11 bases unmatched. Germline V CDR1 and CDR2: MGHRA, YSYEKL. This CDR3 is CASRGLGTGRYEQYF. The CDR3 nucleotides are TGCGCCAGCAGGGGGCTAGGGACAGGACGATACGAGCAGTACTTC.

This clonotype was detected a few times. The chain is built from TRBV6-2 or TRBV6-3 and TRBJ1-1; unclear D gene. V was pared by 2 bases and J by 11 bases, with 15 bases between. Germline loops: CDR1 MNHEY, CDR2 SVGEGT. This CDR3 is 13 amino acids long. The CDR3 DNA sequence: TGTGCCAGCAGTTACCTAATGTCTTTTCGGGCTTTCTTT. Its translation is CASSYLMSFRAFF.

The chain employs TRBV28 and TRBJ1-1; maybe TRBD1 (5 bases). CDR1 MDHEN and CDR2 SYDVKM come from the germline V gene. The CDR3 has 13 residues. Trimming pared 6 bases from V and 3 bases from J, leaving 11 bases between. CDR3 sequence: CASSPTGYTEAFF. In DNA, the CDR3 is TGTGCCAGCAGCCCTACAGGATACACTGAAGCTTTCTTT.

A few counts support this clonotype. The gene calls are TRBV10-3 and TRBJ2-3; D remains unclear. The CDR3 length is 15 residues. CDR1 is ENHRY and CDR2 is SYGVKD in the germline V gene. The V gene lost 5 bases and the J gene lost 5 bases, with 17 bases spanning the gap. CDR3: CAISSSVGSRDTQYF. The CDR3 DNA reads TGTGCCATCAGTTCGTCAGTGGGATCACGAGATACGCAGTATTTT.

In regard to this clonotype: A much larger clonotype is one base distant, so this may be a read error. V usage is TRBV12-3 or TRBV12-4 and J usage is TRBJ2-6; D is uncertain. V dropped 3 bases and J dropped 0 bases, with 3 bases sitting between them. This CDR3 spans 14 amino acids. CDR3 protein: CASSFFSGANVLTF. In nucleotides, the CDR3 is TGTGCCAGCAGTTTCTTCTCTGGGGCCAACGTCCTGACTTTC.

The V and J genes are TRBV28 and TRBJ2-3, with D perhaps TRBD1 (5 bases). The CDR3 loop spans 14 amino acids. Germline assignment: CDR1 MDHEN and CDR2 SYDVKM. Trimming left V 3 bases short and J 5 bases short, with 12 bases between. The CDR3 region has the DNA TGTGCCAGCAGTTTCTGGCAGGGCCAAGATACGCAGTATTTT. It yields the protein CASSFWQGQDTQYF.

The CDR3 DNA reads TGCAGTGCTAGAGATCTTAGGACAGGGGATAATTCACCCCTCCACTTT. It specifies CSARDLRTGDNSPLHF. The genes are TRBV20-1 and TRBJ1-6, with 9 bases that match TRBD1. Germline trimming cut 0 bases from V and 5 bases from J; bases unmatched to any gene: 5. The CDR3 spans 16 residues. Germline CDR1 DFQATT, CDR2 SNEGSKA (reference sequence).

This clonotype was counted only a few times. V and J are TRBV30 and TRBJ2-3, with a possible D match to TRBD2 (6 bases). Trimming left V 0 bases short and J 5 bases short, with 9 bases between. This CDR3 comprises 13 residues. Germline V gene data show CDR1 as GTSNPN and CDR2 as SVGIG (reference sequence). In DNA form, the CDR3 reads TGTGCCTGGAGTGTGGCGGGGATAGATACGCAGTATTTT. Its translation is CAWSVAGIDTQYF.

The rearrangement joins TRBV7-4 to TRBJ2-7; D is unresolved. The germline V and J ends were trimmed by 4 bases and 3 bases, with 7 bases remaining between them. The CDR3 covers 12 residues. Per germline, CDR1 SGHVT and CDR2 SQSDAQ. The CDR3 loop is CASSSYDYEQYF. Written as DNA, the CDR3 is TGTGCCAGCAGCTCGTACGACTACGAGCAGTACTTC.

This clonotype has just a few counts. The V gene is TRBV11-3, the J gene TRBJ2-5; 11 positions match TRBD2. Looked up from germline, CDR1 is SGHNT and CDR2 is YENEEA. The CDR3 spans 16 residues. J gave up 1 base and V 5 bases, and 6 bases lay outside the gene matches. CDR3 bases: TGTGCCAGCAGCCCATCGACTAGCGGGGTCCAAGAGACCCAGTACTTC. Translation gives CASSPSTSGVQETQYF.

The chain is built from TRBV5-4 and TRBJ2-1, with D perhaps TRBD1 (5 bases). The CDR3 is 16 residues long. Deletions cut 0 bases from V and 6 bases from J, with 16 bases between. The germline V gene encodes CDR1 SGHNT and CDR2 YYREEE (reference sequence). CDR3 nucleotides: TGTGCCAGCAGCTTGGTTGGCAGGGTGGGGCTCAATGAGCAGTTCTTC. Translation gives CASSLVGRVGLNEQFF.

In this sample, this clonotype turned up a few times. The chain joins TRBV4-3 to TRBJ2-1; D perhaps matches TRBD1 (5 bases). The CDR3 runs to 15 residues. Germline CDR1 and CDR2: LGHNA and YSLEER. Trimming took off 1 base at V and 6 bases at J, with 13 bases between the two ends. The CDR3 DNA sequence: TGCGCCAGCAGCCAAGCTCTTAGGGGTAGCAATGAGCAGTTCTTC. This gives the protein CASSQALRGSNEQFF.

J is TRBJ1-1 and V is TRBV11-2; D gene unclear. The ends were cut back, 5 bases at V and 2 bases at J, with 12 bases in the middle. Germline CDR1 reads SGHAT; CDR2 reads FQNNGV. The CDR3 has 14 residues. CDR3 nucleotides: TGTGCCAGCAGCCCCGGGTTGGCCAACACTGAAGCTTTCTTT. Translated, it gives CASSPGLANTEAFF.

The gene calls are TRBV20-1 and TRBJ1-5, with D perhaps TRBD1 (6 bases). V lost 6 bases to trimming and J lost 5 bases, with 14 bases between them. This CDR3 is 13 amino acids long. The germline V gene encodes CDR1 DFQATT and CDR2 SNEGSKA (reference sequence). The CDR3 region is CSATRDTYQPQHF. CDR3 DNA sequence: TGCAGTGCCACCCGGGACACCTATCAGCCCCAGCATTTT.

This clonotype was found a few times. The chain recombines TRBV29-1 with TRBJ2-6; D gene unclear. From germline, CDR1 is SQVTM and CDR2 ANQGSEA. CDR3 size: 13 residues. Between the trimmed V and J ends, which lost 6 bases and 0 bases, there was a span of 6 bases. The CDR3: CSVLGSGANVLTF. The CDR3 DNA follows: TGCAGCGTCCTGGGCTCTGGGGCCAACGTCCTGACTTTC.

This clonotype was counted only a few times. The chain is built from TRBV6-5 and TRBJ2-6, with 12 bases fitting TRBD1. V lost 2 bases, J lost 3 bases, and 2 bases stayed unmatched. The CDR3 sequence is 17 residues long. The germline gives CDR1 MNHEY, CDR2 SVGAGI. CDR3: CASSYRDRGLGANVLTF. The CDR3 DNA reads TGTGCCAGCAGTTACCGGGACAGGGGGCTTGGGGCCAACGTCCTGACTTTC.

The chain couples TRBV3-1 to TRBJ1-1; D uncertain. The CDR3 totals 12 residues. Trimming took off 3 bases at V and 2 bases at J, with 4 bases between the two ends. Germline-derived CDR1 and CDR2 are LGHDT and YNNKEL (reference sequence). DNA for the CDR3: TGTGCCAGCAGCCAGAGCAACACTGAAGCTTTCTTT. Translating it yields CASSQSNTEAFF.

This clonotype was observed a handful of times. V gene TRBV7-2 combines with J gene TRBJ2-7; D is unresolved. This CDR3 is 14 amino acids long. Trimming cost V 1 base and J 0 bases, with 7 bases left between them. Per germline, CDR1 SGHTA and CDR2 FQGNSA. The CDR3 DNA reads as TGTGCCAGCAGCTTAGATGTGGTCTCCTACGAGCAGTACTTC. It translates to CASSLDVVSYEQYF. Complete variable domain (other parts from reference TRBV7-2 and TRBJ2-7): GAGVSQSPSNKVTEKGKDVELRCDPISGHTALYWYRQSLGQGLEFLIYFQGNSAPDKSGLPSDRFSAERTGGSVSTLTIQRTQQEDSAVYLCASSLDVVSYEQYFGPGTRLTVT.

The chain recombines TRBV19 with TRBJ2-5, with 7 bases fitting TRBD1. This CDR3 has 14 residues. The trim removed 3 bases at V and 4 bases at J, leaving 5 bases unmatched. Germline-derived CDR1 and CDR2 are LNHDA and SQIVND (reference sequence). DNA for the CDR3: TGTGCCAGTAGTATCTCAACAGGGGTAGAGACCCAGTACTTC. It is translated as CASSISTGVETQYF.

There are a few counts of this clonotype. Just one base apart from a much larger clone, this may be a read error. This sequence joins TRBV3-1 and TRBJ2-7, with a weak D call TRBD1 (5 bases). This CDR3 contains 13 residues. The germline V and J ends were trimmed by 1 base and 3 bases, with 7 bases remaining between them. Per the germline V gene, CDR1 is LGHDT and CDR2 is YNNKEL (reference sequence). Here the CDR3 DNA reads TGTGCCAGCAGCCAAGGACAGCTCTACGAGCAGTACTTC. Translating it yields CASSQGQLYEQYF.